The rows below give T cell receptor beta chains drawn from one sample of a study of response to subunit inactivated influenza vaccine. TCRdb reprocessed the RT-PCR reads via MiXCR and lists one record per CDR3 protein. The top ten clones hold around 10% of a sample with 450,000 to 700,000 distinct CDR3 sequences, around 13% of them seen once. Sequencing was performed on PBMCs from blood, taken 11 to 12 days after vaccination. The origin of the receptors is a man aged 45-65 years who received an inactivated influenza vaccine. The conserved cysteine and the conserved F or W are not part of the CDR3 here. The size field is filled for only some rows; it gives once, few, many or a size class.

V gene: TRBV4-1; clone size: few; CDR3 length: 18; CDR3 protein: ASSRRGLAGGNLNTGELF
V gene: TRBV27; clone size: few; CDR3 length: 13; CDR3 protein: ASSLQGSSTGELF
V gene: TRBV3-1; clone size: .; CDR3 length: 15; CDR3 protein: ASRSTGPPWSKNIQY
V gene: TRBV7-8; clone size: .; CDR3 length: 12; CDR3 protein: ASSPRGDGQPQH
V gene: TRBV6-5; clone size: .; CDR3 length: 14; CDR3 protein: ASSYAIGSSTDTQY
V gene: TRBV11-2; clone size: .; CDR3 length: 12; CDR3 protein: ASSLWSSQETQY
V gene: TRBV20-1; clone size: .; CDR3 length: 9; CDR3 protein: SGIRGYEQY
V gene: TRBV15; clone size: .; CDR3 length: 15; CDR3 protein: ATSRGGFHDSYNEQF
V gene: TRBV28; clone size: .; CDR3 length: 17; CDR3 protein: ASSQPPGQGAAGANVLT
V gene: TRBV11-2; clone size: .; CDR3 length: 13; CDR3 protein: ASSLDISQYNEQF
V gene: TRBV6-4; clone size: .; CDR3 length: 12; CDR3 protein: ASSEEGDTGELF
V gene: TRBV7-2; clone size: few; CDR3 length: 14; CDR3 protein: ASSLVGPAGGNTIY
V gene: TRBV11-2; clone size: many; CDR3 length: 9; CDR3 protein: ASSLGVTQY
V gene: TRBV3-1; clone size: many; CDR3 length: 12; CDR3 protein: ASSPMLAKNIQY
V gene: TRBV10-3; clone size: .; CDR3 length: 11; CDR3 protein: AIGTGGSTEAF
V gene: TRBV3-1; clone size: .; CDR3 length: 13; CDR3 protein: ASSHPTGANTEAF
V gene: TRBV7-2; clone size: many; CDR3 length: 14; CDR3 protein: ASSRNRLRTRHEQY
V gene: TRBV11-2; clone size: many; CDR3 length: 13; CDR3 protein: ASSFLGLSNNEQF
V gene: TRBV6-1; clone size: few; CDR3 length: 11; CDR3 protein: ATKTGRGTEAF
V gene: TRBV7-8; clone size: .; CDR3 length: 14; CDR3 protein: ASSLGREGPLDEQF
V gene: TRBV12-3/TRBV12-4; clone size: .; CDR3 length: 13; CDR3 protein: ASSPDWGGRKTQY
V gene: TRBV6-1; clone size: few; CDR3 length: 15; CDR3 protein: ASRVSSIGGVTYEQY
V gene: TRBV12-3/TRBV12-4; clone size: .; CDR3 length: 13; CDR3 protein: ASSRGHGTVNIQY
V gene: TRBV7-9; clone size: .; CDR3 length: 14; CDR3 protein: ASSLGARASSYEQY
V gene: TRBV20-1; clone size: few; CDR3 length: 13; CDR3 protein: SARRLAVSYNEQF
V gene: TRBV24-1; clone size: few; CDR3 length: 10; CDR3 protein: ATSVGQEGYT
V gene: TRBV27; clone size: few; CDR3 length: 14; CDR3 protein: ASSFSTSGRAKEQF
V gene: TRBV12-3/TRBV12-4; clone size: .; CDR3 length: 11; CDR3 protein: ASSQGFSGELF
V gene: TRBV24-1; clone size: .; CDR3 length: 14; CDR3 protein: ATSAPGLAGAGELF
V gene: TRBV29-1; clone size: few; CDR3 length: 14; CDR3 protein: SASGLAGGNTGELF
V gene: TRBV29-1; clone size: .; CDR3 length: 9; CDR3 protein: SGRFTDTQY
V gene: TRBV6-1; clone size: few; CDR3 length: 12; CDR3 protein: ASSITDRAYGYT
V gene: TRBV5-5; clone size: .; CDR3 length: 14; CDR3 protein: ASSLHVPPGNTEAF
V gene: TRBV20-1; clone size: few; CDR3 length: 8; CDR3 protein: SAGPPGLF
V gene: TRBV9; clone size: few; CDR3 length: 13; CDR3 protein: ASSGGLLGAETQY
V gene: TRBV7-2; clone size: few; CDR3 length: 11; CDR3 protein: ASSFVGSGELF
V gene: TRBV11-2; clone size: few; CDR3 length: 13; CDR3 protein: ASSLRGKGTDTQY
V gene: TRBV25-1; clone size: .; CDR3 length: 17; CDR3 protein: ASSASPVGLAGGPNEQF
V gene: TRBV6-1; clone size: .; CDR3 length: 12; CDR3 protein: ASSPGLATYEQY
V gene: TRBV7-2; clone size: few; CDR3 length: 12; CDR3 protein: ASSLERAGPEQF
V gene: TRBV4-3; clone size: .; CDR3 length: 14; CDR3 protein: ASSQGTGISSPHYT
V gene: TRBV12-3/TRBV12-4; clone size: few; CDR3 length: 12; CDR3 protein: ASSLRAGGNEQF
V gene: TRBV28; clone size: many; CDR3 length: 11; CDR3 protein: ASSSGQDNEQF
V gene: TRBV5-1; clone size: many; CDR3 length: 13; CDR3 protein: ASRSTGTVSYEQY
V gene: TRBV7-6; clone size: few; CDR3 length: 12; CDR3 protein: ASRGGSDTGELF
V gene: TRBV29-1; clone size: few; CDR3 length: 13; CDR3 protein: SVTPGGTSTDTQY
V gene: TRBV6-5; clone size: .; CDR3 length: 13; CDR3 protein: ASSYSQRSNQPQH
V gene: TRBV29-1; clone size: many; CDR3 length: 10; CDR3 protein: SVEGAGYGYT
V gene: TRBV20-1; clone size: .; CDR3 length: 13; CDR3 protein: SASPSGRGYGTQY
V gene: TRBV4-3; clone size: few; CDR3 length: 12; CDR3 protein: ASSRQQGGETQY
V gene: TRBV7-9; clone size: few; CDR3 length: 13; CDR3 protein: ASSLTEGGKETQY
V gene: TRBV12-3/TRBV12-4; clone size: .; CDR3 length: 14; CDR3 protein: ASSSGGTVAPNEQF
V gene: TRBV7-2; clone size: many; CDR3 length: 14; CDR3 protein: ASSSRLAGGSDTQY
V gene: TRBV2; clone size: few; CDR3 length: 13; CDR3 protein: ASRGGHANTGELF
V gene: TRBV29-1; clone size: few; CDR3 length: 12; CDR3 protein: SVKGTENNSPLH
V gene: TRBV15; clone size: .; CDR3 length: 10; CDR3 protein: ATSRERQTQY
V gene: TRBV7-9; clone size: few; CDR3 length: 15; CDR3 protein: ASRGGASGRLGSEQY